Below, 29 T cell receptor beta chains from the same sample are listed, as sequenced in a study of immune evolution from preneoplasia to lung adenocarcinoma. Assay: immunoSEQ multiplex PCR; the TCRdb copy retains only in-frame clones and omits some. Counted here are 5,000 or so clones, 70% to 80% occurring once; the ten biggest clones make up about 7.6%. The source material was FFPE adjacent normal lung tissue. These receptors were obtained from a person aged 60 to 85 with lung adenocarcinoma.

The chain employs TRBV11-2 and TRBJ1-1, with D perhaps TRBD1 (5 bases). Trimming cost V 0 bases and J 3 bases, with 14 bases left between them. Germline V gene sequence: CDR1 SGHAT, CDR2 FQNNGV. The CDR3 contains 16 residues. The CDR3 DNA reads TGTGCCAGCAGCTTAGACCGGGACGGTACTCACACTGAAGCTTTCTTT. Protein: CASSLDRDGTHTEAFF.

The CDR3: CASKEASEQFF. CDR3 nucleotide sequence: TGTGCCAGTAAAGAGGCATCTGAGCAGTTCTTC. The V call is TRBV19, the J call TRBJ2-1; D unresolved. CDR1 is LNHDA, CDR2 SQIVND, per germline (reference sequence). The CDR3 is 11 residues long. V was shortened by 7 bases and J by 9 bases, with 10 bases between the two germline ends.

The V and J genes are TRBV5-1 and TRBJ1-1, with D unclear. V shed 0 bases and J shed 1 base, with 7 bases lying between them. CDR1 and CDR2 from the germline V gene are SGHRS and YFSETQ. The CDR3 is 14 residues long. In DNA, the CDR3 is TGCGCCAGCAGCTTGGAGTCAGCGAACACTGAAGCTTTCTTT. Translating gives CASSLESANTEAFF.

CDR3 loop: CASSLRRGQGSNQPQHF. CDR3 nucleotide sequence: TGTGCCAGCAGCTTAAGACGCGGACAGGGGAGCAATCAGCCCCAGCATTTT. The rearrangement links TRBV7-3 to TRBJ1-5, with TRBD1 matching over 9 bases. The germline V gene has CDR1 SGHTA and CDR2 FQGTGA. With V trimmed by 1 base and J by 1 base, 5 bases remained unmatched. The CDR3 is 17 amino acids.

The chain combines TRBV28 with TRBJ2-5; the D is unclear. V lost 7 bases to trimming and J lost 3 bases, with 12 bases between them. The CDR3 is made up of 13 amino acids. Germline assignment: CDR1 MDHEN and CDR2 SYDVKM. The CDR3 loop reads CASTDGGEETQYF. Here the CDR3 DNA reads TGTGCCAGCACGGACGGTGGGGAAGAGACCCAGTACTTC.

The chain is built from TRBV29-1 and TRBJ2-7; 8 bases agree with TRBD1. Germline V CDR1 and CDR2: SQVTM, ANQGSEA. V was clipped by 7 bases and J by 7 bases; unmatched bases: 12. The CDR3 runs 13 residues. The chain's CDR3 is CSGGNGQGREQYF. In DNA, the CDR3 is TGCAGCGGTGGAAACGGACAGGGAAGGGAGCAGTACTTC.

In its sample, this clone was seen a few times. In nucleotides, the CDR3 is TGTGCCATCAATACAGGGGGCGAGGACGAGCAGTACTTC. This encodes CAINTGGEDEQYF. This chain connects TRBV10-3 to TRBJ2-7; 9 bases align to TRBD1. The germline V gene has CDR1 ENHRY and CDR2 SYGVKD. This CDR3 has 13 amino acids. V lost 7 bases, J lost 5 bases, and 6 bases stayed unmatched.

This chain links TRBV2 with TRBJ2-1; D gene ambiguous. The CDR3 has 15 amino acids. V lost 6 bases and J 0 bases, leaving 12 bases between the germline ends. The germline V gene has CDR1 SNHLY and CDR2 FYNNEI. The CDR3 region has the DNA TGTGCCAGCAGGGAATTATACAGCTCCTACAATGAGCAGTTCTTC. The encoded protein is CASRELYSSYNEQFF.

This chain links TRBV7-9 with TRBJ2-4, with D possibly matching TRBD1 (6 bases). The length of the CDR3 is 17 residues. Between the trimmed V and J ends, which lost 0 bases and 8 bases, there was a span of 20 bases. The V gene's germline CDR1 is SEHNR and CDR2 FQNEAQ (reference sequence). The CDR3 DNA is TGTGCCAGCAGCTTAGCGCTAGGGGGTTTCCCGAACGACATTCAGTACTTC. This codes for CASSLALGGFPNDIQYF.

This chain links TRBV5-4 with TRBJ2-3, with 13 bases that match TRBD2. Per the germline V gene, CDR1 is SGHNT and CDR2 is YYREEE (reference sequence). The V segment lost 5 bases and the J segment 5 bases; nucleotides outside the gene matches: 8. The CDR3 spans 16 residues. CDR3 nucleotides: TGTGCCAGCAGGCCTACTAGCGGGAGGGCCGGAGATACGCAGTATTTT. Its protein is CASRPTSGRAGDTQYF.

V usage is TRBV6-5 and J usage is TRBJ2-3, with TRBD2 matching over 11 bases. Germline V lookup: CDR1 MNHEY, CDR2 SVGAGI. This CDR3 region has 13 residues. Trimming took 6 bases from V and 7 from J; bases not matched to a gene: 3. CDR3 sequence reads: CASSLAGGNTQYF. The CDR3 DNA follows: TGTGCCAGCAGCCTAGCGGGAGGAAATACGCAGTATTTT.

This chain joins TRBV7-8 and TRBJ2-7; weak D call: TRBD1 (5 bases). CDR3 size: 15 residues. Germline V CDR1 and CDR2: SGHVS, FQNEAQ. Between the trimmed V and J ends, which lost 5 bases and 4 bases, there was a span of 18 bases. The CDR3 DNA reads TGTGCCAGCAGCACAACAGGAATGATGACGTACGAGCAGTACTTC. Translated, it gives CASSTTGMMTYEQYF.

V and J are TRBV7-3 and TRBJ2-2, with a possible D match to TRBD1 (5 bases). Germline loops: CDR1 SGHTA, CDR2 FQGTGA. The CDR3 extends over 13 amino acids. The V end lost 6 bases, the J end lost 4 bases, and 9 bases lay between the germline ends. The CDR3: CASRLTATGELFF. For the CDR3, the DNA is TGTGCCAGCAGGTTGACAGCCACCGGGGAGCTGTTTTTT.

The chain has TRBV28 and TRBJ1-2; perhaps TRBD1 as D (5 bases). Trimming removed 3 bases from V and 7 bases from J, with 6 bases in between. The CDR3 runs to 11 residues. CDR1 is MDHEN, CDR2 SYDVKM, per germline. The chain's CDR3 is CASSFTGGYTF. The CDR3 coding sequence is TGTGCCAGCAGTTTTACAGGTGGCTACACCTTC.

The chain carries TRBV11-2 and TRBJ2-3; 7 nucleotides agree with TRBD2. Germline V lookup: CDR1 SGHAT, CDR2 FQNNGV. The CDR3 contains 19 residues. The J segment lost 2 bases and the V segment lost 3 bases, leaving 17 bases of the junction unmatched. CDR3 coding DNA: TGTGCCAGCAGCTTTCCGATAGGTTCTGGCGGGAGATTCACAGATACGCAGTATTTT. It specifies CASSFPIGSGGRFTDTQYF.

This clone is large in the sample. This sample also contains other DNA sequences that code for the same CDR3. CDR3 sequence (DNA): TGTGCCAGCAGCCCCCGGGGGGCGGGAGGTTCTTACGAGCAGTACTTC. This gives the protein CASSPRGAGGSYEQYF. The V call is TRBV11-2, the J call TRBJ2-7; 8 bases agree with TRBD2. J was trimmed by 4 bases and V by 5 bases; bases with no gene match: 13. CDR3 length equals 16 residues. Germline assignment: CDR1 SGHAT and CDR2 FQNNGV.

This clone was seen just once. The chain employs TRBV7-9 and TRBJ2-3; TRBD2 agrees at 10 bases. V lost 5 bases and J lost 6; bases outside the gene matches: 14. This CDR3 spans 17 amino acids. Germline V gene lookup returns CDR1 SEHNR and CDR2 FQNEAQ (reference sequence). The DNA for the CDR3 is TGTGCCAGCAGCCCTGCCTGGACTAGCGGCCTTGCGGATACGCAGTATTTT. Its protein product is CASSPAWTSGLADTQYF. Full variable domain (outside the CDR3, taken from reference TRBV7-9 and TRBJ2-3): DTGVSQNPRHKITKRGQNVTFRCDPISEHNRLYWYRQTLGQGPEFLTYFQNEAQLEKSRLLSDRFSAERPKGSFSTLEIQRTEQGDSAMYLCASSPAWTSGLADTQYFGPGTRLTVL.

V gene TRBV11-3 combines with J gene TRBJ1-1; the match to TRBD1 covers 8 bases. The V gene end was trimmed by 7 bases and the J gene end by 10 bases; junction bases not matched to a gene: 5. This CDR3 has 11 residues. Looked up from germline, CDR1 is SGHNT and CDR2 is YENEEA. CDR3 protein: CASTFTGGAFF. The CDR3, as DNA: TGTGCCAGCACTTTTACAGGGGGAGCTTTCTTT.

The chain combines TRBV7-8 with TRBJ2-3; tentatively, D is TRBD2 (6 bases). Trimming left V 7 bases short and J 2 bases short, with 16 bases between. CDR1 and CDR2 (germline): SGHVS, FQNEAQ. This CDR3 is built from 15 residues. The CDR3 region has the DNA TGTGCCAGCATTCCAGGTGGGACTGCCACAGATACGCAGTATTTT. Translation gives CASIPGGTATDTQYF.

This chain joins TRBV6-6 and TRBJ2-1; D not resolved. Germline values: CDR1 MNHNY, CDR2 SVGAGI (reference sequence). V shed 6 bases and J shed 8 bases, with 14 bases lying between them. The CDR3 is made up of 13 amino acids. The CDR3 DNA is TGTGCCAGCAGAAGACGCGAAGGCGATGAGCAGTTCTTC. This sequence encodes CASRRREGDEQFF.

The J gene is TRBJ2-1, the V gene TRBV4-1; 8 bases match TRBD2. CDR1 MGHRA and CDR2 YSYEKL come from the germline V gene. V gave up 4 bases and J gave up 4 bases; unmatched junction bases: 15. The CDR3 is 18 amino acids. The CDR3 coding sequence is TGCGCCAGCAGCCGCTCCGAGCGAGGGGCGGGAGGTTACAATGAGCAGTTCTTC. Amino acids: CASSRSERGAGGYNEQFF.

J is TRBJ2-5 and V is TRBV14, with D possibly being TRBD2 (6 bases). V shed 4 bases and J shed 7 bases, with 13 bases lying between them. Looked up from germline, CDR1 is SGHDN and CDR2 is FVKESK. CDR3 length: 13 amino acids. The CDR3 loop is CASSPRLEGTQYF. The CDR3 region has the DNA TGTGCCAGCAGCCCTAGACTAGAAGGGACCCAGTACTTC.

Here the CDR3 DNA reads TGCAGCGTTGATCCTTCGGGGACGGGTAACGAGCAGTACTTC. This encodes CSVDPSGTGNEQYF. The rearrangement uses TRBV29-1 and TRBJ2-7; perhaps D is TRBD1 or TRBD2 (5 bases each). V gave up 3 bases and J gave up 5 bases, with 17 bases separating them. This CDR3 is built from 14 residues. The germline CDR1 and CDR2 sequences are SQVTM and ANQGSEA.

The CDR3 nucleotides are TGTGCCAGCACCACGTCAGTTTGGGAAAAACTGTTTTTT. It codes for CASTTSVWEKLFF. The J gene is TRBJ1-4, the V gene TRBV7-9; D remains ambiguous. The CDR3 has 13 residues. V was pared by 7 bases and J by 8 bases, with 14 bases between. Per germline, CDR1 SEHNR and CDR2 FQNEAQ (reference sequence).

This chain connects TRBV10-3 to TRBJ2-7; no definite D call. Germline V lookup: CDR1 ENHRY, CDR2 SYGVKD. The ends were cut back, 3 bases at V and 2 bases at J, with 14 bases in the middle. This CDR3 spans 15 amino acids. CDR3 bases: TGTGCCATCAGTGATAGTAGGTCTGCCACCTACGAGCAGTACTTC. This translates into CAISDSRSATYEQYF.

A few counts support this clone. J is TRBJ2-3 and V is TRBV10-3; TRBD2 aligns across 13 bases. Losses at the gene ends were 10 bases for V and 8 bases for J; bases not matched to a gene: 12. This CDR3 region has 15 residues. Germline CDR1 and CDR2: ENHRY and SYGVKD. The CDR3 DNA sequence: TGTGCCACCGAGACTAGCGGGAGGCCCCCTCGTACGCAGTATTTT. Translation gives CATETSGRPPRTQYF.

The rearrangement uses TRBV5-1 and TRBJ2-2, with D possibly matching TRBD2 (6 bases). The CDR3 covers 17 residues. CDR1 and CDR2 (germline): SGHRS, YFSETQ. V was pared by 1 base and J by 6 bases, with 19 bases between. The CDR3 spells CASSLLRPGGAAGELFF. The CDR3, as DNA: TGCGCCAGCAGCTTGCTCCGTCCAGGCGGGGCGGCCGGGGAGCTGTTTTTT. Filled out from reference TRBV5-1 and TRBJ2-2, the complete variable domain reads KAGVTQTPRYLIKTRGQQVTLSCSPISGHRSVSWYQQTPGQGLQFLFEYFSETQRNKGNFPGRFSGRQFSNSRSEMNVSTLELGDSALYLCASSLLRPGGAAGELFFGEGSRLTVL.

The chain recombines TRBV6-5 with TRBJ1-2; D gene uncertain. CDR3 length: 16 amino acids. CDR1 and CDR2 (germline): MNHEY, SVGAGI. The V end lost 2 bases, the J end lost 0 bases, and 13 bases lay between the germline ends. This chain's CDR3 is CASSYRAPTSNYGYTF. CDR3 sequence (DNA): TGTGCCAGCAGTTACAGGGCACCCACTTCTAACTATGGCTACACCTTC.

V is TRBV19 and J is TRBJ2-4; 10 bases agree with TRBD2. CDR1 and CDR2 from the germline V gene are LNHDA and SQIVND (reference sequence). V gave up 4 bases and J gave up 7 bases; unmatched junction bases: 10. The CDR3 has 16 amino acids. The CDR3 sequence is CASSKVASGSGNIQYF. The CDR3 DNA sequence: TGTGCCAGTAGTAAGGTTGCTAGCGGGAGTGGGAACATTCAGTACTTC.